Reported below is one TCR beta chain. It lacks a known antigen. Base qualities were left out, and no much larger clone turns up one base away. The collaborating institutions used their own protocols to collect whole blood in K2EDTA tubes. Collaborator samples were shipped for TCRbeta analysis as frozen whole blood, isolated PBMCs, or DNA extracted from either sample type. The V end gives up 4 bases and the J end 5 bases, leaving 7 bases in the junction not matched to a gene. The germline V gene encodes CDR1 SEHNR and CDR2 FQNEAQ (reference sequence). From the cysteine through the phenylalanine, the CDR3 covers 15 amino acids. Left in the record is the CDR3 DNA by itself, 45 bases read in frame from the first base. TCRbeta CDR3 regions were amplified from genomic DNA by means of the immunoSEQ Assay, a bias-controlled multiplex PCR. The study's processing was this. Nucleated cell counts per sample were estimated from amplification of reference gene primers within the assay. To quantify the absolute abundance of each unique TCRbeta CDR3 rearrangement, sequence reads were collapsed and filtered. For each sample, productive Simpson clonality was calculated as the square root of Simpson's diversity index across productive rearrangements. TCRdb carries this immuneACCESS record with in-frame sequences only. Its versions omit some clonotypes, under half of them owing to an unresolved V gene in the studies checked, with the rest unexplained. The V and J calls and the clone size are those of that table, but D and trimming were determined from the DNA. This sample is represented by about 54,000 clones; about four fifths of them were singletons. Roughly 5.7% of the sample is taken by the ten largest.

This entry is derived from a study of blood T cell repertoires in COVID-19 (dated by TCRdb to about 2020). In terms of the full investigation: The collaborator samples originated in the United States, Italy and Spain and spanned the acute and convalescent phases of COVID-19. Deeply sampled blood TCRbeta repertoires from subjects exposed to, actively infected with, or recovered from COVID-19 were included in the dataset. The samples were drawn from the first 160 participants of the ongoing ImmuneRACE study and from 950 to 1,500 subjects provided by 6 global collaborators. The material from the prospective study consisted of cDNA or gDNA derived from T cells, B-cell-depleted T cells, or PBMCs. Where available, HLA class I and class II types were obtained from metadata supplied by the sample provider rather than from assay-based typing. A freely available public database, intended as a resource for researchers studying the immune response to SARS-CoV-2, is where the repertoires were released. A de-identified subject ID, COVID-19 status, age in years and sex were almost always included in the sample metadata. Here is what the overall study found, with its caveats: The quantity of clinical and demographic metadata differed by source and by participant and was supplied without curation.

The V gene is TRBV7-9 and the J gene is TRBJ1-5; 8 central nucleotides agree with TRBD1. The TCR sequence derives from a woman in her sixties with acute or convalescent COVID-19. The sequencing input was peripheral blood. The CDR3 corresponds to CASSSDRGRDQPQHF. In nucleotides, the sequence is TGTGCCAGCAGCTCCGACAGGGGAAGGGATCAGCCCCAGCATTTT.